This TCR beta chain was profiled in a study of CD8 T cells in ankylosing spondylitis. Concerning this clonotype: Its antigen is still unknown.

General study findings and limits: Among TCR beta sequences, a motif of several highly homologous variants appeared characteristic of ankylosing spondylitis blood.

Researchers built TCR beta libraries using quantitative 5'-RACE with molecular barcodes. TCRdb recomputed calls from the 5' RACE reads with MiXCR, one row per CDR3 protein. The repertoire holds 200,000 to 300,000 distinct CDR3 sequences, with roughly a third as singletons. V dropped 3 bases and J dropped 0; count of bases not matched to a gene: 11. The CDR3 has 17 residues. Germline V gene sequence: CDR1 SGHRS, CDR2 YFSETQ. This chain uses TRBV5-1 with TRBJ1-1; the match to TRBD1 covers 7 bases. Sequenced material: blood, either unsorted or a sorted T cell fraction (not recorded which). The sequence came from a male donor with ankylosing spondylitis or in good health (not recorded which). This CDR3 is CASSSPGTDTMNTEAFF. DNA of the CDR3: TGCGCCAGCAGCTCACCCGGGACAGATACGATGAACACTGAAGCTTTCTTT.